A single sample gave rise to the 9 T cell receptor beta chains below, sequenced in a study of Ad26.COV2.S vaccination and SARS-CoV-2 variants. The assay was immunoSEQ multiplex PCR, and TCRdb's table has in-frame clones only and misses some. The table lists hundreds of thousands of clones, 92% of them singletons. Specified treatment: some 19 received Ad26.COV2.S at low or high dose, single or two shots; several received placebo; per-sample allocation not given. On day 63 after the first injection, vaccine and placebo recipients gave samples. The source material was peripheral blood, sampled in a trial of Ad26.COV2.S vaccine versus placebo. The receptors were sampled from a person between 18 and 65 years old who received the Ad26.COV2.S COVID-19 vaccine or a placebo.

The chain has TRBV4-3 and TRBJ2-1, with 9 nucleotides matching TRBD1. The CDR3 is 14 amino acids. V lost 3 bases and J lost 8; bases outside the gene matches: 5. Germline lookup yields CDR1 LGHNA and CDR2 YSLEER. The CDR3 DNA follows: TGCGCCAGCAGCCAGAGTACAGGGGGCTATGAGCAGTTCTTC. This sequence encodes CASSQSTGGYEQFF.

The V and J genes are TRBV28 and TRBJ2-1; 8 bases align to TRBD1. This CDR3 is built from 14 residues. With 8 bases clipped from V and 8 bases from J, the junction kept 11 bases outside the gene matches. The V gene's germline CDR1 is MDHEN and CDR2 SYDVKM. CDR3 sequence (DNA): TGTGCCAGCCACCCCGGGCAGGGGGCTGATGAGCAGTTCTTC. The encoded protein is CASHPGQGADEQFF.

This sequence joins TRBV5-3 and TRBJ1-5; 7 positions agree with TRBD1. TRBV5-3 is an ORF; its function is uncertain. The CDR3 covers 14 residues. V was pared by 4 bases and J by 7 bases, with 8 bases of the junction left unmatched. The CDR3 here is CARSQTHRGQPQHF. The CDR3 region has the DNA TGTGCCAGAAGCCAAACCCACAGGGGACAGCCCCAGCATTTT.

Only a few counts were recorded for this clone. The chain couples TRBV7-9 to TRBJ1-1; the match to TRBD1 covers 8 bases. CDR1 and CDR2 (germline): SEHNR, FQNEAQ (reference sequence). Trimming took 4 bases from V and 7 from J; bases not matched to a gene: 5. The CDR3 totals 13 residues. CDR3 coding DNA: TGTGCCAGCAGCTACCGACAGGGGATTGAAGCTTTCTTT. This codes for CASSYRQGIEAFF.

As regards this clone: The same CDR3 is also encoded by other DNA sequences in this sample. The chain uses TRBV5-1 and TRBJ1-3; TRBD1 aligns across 11 bases. In germline, CDR1 is SGHRS, CDR2 YFSETQ. The CDR3 spans 14 residues. Trimming took 3 bases from V and 7 from J; bases not matched to a gene: 3. In DNA, the CDR3 is TGCGCCAGCAGCTCCGGGACAGGGGGTAACACCATATATTTT. Translating it yields CASSSGTGGNTIYF.

V gene TRBV28 combines with J gene TRBJ1-1; D unclear. Germline V CDR1 and CDR2: MDHEN, SYDVKM. The V and J ends lost 7 bases and 0 bases respectively, with 3 bases between them. The CDR3 loop spans 11 amino acids. DNA of the CDR3: TGTGCCAGCACATTGAACACTGAAGCTTTCTTT. It translates to CASTLNTEAFF. Together with reference TRBV28 and TRBJ1-1, the CDR3 gives the full variable domain: DVKVTQSSRYLVKRTGEKVFLECVQDMDHENMFWYRQDPGLGLRLIYFSYDVKMKEKGDIPEGYSVSREKKERFSLILESASTNQTSMYLCASTLNTEAFFGQGTRLTVV.

The chain is built from TRBV5-8 and TRBJ1-2, with D perhaps matching TRBD1 (5 bases). The CDR3 covers 14 residues. Germline V gene sequence: CDR1 SGHTS, CDR2 YDEGEE. The V and J ends lost 9 bases and 7 bases respectively, with 22 bases between them. The CDR3 DNA reads TGTGCCACCTCCGGGACCACAAGGTTGGGTGGCTACACCTTC. Translated, it gives CATSGTTRLGGYTF.

The rearrangement links TRBV20-1 to TRBJ2-3; 8 bases map to TRBD2. Germline CDR1 and CDR2: DFQATT and SNEGSKA (reference sequence). After removal of 3 bases from V and 8 bases from J, the junction contained 13 bases not matched to a gene. There are 15 residues in the CDR3. For the CDR3, the DNA is TGCAGTGCTAGTTATCGCGGGGGGACCCCCGGTACGCAGTATTTT. It translates to CSASYRGGTPGTQYF.

The gene calls are TRBV5-4 and TRBJ2-3; tentative D call: TRBD1 (6 bases). V lost 1 base and J 4 bases, leaving 13 bases between the germline ends. The CDR3 length is 15 residues. CDR1 and CDR2 from the germline V gene are SGHNT and YYREEE (reference sequence). CDR3 bases: TGTGCCAGCAGCTTGCTGGTGGGGGCTTCAGATACGCAGTATTTT. Translated, it gives CASSLLVGASDTQYF. Full variable domain (remainder filled in from reference TRBV5-4 and TRBJ2-3): ETGVTQSPTHLIKTRGQQVTLRCSSQSGHNTVSWYQQALGQGPQFIFQYYREEENGRGNFPPRFSGLQFPNYSSELNVNALELDDSALYLCASSLLVGASDTQYFGPGTRLTVL.